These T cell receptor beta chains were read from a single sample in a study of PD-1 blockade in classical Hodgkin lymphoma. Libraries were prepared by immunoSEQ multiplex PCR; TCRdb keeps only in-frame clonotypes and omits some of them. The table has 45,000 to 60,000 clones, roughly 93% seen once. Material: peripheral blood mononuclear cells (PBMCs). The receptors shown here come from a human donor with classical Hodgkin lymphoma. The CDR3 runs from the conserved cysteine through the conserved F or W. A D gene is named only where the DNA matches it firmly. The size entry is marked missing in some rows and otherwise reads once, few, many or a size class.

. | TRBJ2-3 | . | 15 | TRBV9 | CASSPQGLPTDTQYF | TGTGCCAGCAGCCCACAGGGACTACCCACAGATACGCAGTATTTT
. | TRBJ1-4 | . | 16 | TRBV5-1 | CASSSGGSGTNEKLFF | TGCGCCAGCAGCTCTGGGGGGAGCGGCACTAATGAAAAACTGTTTTTT
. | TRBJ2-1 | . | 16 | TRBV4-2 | CASSHAYGKFGNEQFF | TGTGCCAGCAGCCATGCCTACGGGAAATTCGGTAATGAGCAGTTCTTC
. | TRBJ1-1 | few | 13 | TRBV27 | CASSPEGVTEAFF | TGTGCCAGCAGCCCGGAGGGGGTCACTGAAGCTTTCTTT
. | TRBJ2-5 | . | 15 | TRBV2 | CASSTDLAWGETQYF | TGTGCCAGCAGCACGGATTTGGCATGGGGCGAGACCCAGTACTTC
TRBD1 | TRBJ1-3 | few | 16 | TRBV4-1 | CASSLSDRSSGNTIYF | TGCGCCAGCAGCCTGTCGGACAGGAGCTCTGGAAACACCATATATTTT
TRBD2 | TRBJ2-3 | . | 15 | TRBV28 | CASSLAAGGPDTQYF | TGTGCCAGCAGTTTAGCAGCGGGAGGGCCGGATACGCAGTATTTT
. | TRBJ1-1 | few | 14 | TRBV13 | CASSYLTANTEAFF | TGTGCCAGCAGCTATTTGACGGCCAACACTGAAGCTTTCTTT
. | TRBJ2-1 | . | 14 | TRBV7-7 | CASSFGSGGDEQFF | TGTGCTAGCAGCTTTGGATCGGGGGGCGATGAGCAGTTCTTC
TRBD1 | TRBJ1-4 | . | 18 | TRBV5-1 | CASSFWQGGPGTNEKLFF | TGCGCCAGCAGCTTTTGGCAGGGGGGGCCGGGGACTAATGAAAAACTGTTTTTT
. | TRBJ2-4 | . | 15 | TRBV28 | CASKQGGNPKNIQYF | TGTGCCAGCAAACAGGGAGGGAATCCCAAAAACATTCAGTACTTC
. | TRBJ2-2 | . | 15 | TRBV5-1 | CASTHQDPNTGELFF | TGCGCCAGCACTCACCAGGACCCCAACACCGGGGAGCTGTTTTTT
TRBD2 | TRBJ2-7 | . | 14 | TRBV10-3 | CAISFQRENYEQYF | TGTGCCATCAGTTTCCAGCGGGAGAACTACGAGCAGTACTTC
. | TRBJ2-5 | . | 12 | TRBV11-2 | CASWGGSETQYF | TGTGCCAGCTGGGGCGGTTCCGAAACCCAGTACTTC
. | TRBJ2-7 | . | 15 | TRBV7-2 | CASSSLGDSAYEQYF | TGTGCCAGCAGCTCCTTAGGGGATAGCGCTTACGAGCAGTACTTC
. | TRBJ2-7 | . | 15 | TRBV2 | CASSEPQTGTYEQYF | TGTGCCAGCAGTGAACCCCAGACAGGAACCTACGAGCAGTACTTC
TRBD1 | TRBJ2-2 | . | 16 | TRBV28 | CASSFSGTENTGELFF | TGTGCCAGCAGTTTTTCCGGGACAGAAAACACCGGGGAGCTGTTTTTT
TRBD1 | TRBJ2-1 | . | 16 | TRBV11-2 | CASSFRGDSSYNEQFF | TGTGCCAGCAGCTTCCGAGGGGACAGTTCCTACAATGAGCAGTTCTTC
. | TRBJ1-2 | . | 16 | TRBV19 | CASSIRGSGHRYGYTF | TGTGCCAGTAGTATAAGGGGATCAGGACACCGCTATGGCTACACCTTC
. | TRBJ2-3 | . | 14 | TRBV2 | CASRDGGGGDTQYF | TGTGCCAGCAGGGACGGCGGGGGCGGAGATACGCAGTATTTT
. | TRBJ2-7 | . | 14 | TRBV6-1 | CASSGAGKYYEQYF | TGTGCCAGCAGTGGGGCCGGGAAATACTACGAGCAGTACTTC
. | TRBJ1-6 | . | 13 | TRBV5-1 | CASSLAPNSPLHF | TGCGCCAGCAGCTTGGCGCCGAATTCACCCCTCCACTTT
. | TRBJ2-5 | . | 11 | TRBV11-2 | CASSSPETQYF | TGTGCCAGCAGCTCCCCAGAGACCCAGTACTTC
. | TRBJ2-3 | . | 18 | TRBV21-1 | CASSKEGRVAGERDTQYF | TGTGCCAGCAGCAAAGAGGGCAGGGTAGCGGGAGAAAGGGATACGCAGTATTTT
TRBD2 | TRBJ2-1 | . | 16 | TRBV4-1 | CASSLGGTTRYNEQFF | TGCGCCAGCAGCCTGGGAGGGACTACCCGATACAATGAGCAGTTCTTC
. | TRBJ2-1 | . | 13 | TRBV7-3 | CASSPNPRNEQFF | TGTGCCAGCAGCCCAAATCCCAGAAATGAGCAGTTCTTC
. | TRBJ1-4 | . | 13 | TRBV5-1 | CASSDSFNEKLFF | TGCGCCTCTTCGGACAGCTTTAATGAAAAACTGTTTTTT
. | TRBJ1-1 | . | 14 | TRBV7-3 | CASKRAGTHTEAFF | TGTGCCTCCAAGAGGGCCGGTACACACACTGAAGCTTTCTTT
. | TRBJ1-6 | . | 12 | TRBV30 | CASHRVNSPLHF | TGTGCCTCCCACAGGGTTAATTCACCCCTCCACTTT
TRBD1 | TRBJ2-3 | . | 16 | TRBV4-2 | CASSGEGTGDPDTQYF | TGTGCCAGCAGCGGAGAAGGGACAGGGGATCCAGATACGCAGTATTTT
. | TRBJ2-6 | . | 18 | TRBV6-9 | CASSQGCLRQSRANVLTF | TGTGCCAGCAGTCAGGGGTGCTTACGACAAAGTCGGGCCAACGTCCTGACTTTC
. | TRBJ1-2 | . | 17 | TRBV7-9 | CASSFNPDRTSNYGYTF | TGTGCCAGCAGCTTTAATCCCGACAGGACATCTAACTATGGCTACACCTTC
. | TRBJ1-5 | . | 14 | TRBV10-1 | CASSEGASNQPQHF | TGCGCCAGCAGTGAAGGGGCTAGCAATCAGCCCCAGCATTTT
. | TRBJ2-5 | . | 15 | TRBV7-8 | CASSLAGPQRETQYF | TGTGCCAGCAGCCTGGCGGGGCCCCAACGAGAGACCCAGTACTTC
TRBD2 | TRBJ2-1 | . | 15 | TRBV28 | CASSFWTSGSYEQFF | TGTGCCAGCAGTTTCTGGACTAGCGGGAGCTATGAGCAGTTCTTC
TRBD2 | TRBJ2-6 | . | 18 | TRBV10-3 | CAISPSTSGVSGANVLTF | TGTGCCATCAGCCCCTCGACTAGCGGGGTCTCTGGGGCCAACGTCCTGACTTTC
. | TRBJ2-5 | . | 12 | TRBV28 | CASSLVMGTQYF | .
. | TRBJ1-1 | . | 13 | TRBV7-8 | CASSLGGTTEAFF | TGTGCCAGCAGCTTAGGAGGGACAACTGAAGCTTTCTTT
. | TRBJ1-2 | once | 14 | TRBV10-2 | CASSESGVYYGYTF | TGCGCCAGCAGTGAGTCAGGAGTTTACTATGGCTACACCTTC
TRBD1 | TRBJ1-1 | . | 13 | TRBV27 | CASSFRQGTEAFF | TGTGCCAGCAGTTTCAGACAGGGGACTGAAGCTTTCTTT
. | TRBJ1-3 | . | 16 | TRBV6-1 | CASSVSVEISGNTIYF | TGTGCCAGCAGTGTCAGTGTTGAGATTTCTGGAAACACCATATATTTT
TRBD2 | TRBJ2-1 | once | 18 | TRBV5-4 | CASSGEGSGRASYNEQFF | TGTGCCAGCAGCGGCGAGGGGAGCGGGAGGGCCTCCTACAATGAGCAGTTCTTC
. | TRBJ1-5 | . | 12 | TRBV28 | CASSLPNQPQHF | TGTGCCAGCAGTTTGCCGAATCAGCCCCAGCATTTT